One and the same sample provided the 5 T cell receptor beta chains below, sequenced in a study of blood T cell repertoires in COVID-19. TCRdb's copy holds only in-frame clones and misses some; the assay was immunoSEQ multiplex PCR. The repertoire holds 30,000 to 50,000 clones, with just under 80% as singletons. Sequenced sample: peripheral blood. These receptors all come from a man older than 75 with active or convalescent COVID-19.

The J gene is TRBJ2-7, the V gene TRBV7-2; the D gene is possibly TRBD1 (5 bases). Germline CDR1 and CDR2: SGHTA and FQGNSA. The V and J ends lost 1 base and 1 base respectively, with 11 bases between them. The CDR3 has 15 amino acids. In DNA form, the CDR3 reads TGTGCCAGCAGCTTAGTGCAGGGAATATCCTACGAGCAGTACTTC. Residues: CASSLVQGISYEQYF.

The rearrangement links TRBV15 to TRBJ2-3; 11 bases are shared with TRBD2. The J segment lost 4 bases and the V segment lost 3 bases, leaving 6 bases of the junction unmatched. CDR1 is LNHNV, CDR2 YYDKDF, per germline (reference sequence). This CDR3 spans 16 amino acids. CDR3 protein: CATSSKTSGDSDTQYF. CDR3 DNA: TGTGCCACCAGCAGTAAGACTAGCGGGGACTCAGATACGCAGTATTTT. Full variable domain (remainder filled in from reference TRBV15 and TRBJ2-3): DAMVIQNPRYQVTQFGKPVTLSCSQTLNHNVMYWYQQKSSQAPKLLFHYYDKDFNNEADTPDNFQSRRPNTSFCFLDIRSPGLGDTAMYLCATSSKTSGDSDTQYFGPGTRLTVL.

A remark on this clone: Distinct nucleotide sequences in the sample also encode this CDR3. V gene TRBV28 combines with J gene TRBJ1-2; 8 bases map to TRBD1. The CDR3 runs to 14 residues. CDR1 and CDR2 (germline): MDHEN, SYDVKM. J was trimmed by 4 bases and V by 2 bases; bases with no gene match: 3. The DNA of the CDR3 is TGTGCCAGCAGTTTACAGGGGGCACCCTATGGCTACACCTTC. The encoded protein is CASSLQGAPYGYTF.

The CDR3 DNA reads TGCAGCCCCAAAACGGGAGGGTCGGATGAGCAGTTCTTC. Translated: CSPKTGGSDEQFF. V gene TRBV29-1 combines with J gene TRBJ2-1; 8 nucleotides align to TRBD2. The CDR3 loop spans 13 amino acids. The J segment lost 8 bases and the V segment lost 8 bases, leaving 11 bases of the junction unmatched. Germline CDR1 SQVTM, CDR2 ANQGSEA.

This clone has just one count. The chain carries TRBV30 and TRBJ2-5; TRBD1 is a possible D gene (6 bases). There are 14 residues in the CDR3. Between the trimmed V and J ends, which lost 0 bases and 4 bases, there was a span of 12 bases. Germline V gives CDR1 GTSNPN, CDR2 SVGIG (reference sequence). The chain's CDR3 is CAWSVDSKPETQYF. As DNA, the CDR3 is TGTGCCTGGAGTGTGGACAGTAAACCAGAGACCCAGTACTTC.